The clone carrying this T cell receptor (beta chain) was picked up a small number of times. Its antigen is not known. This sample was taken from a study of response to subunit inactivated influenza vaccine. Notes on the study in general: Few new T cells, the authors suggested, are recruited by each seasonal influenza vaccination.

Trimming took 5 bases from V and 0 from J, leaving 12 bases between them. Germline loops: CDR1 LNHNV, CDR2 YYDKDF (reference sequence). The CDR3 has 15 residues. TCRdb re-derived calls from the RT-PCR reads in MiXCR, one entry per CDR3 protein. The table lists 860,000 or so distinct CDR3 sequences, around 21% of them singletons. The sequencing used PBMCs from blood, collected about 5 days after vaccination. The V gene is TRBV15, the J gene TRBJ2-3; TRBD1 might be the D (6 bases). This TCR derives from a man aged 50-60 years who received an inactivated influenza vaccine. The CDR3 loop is CATSPWTVSTDTQYF. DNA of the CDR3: TGTGCCACCAGCCCATGGACAGTAAGCACAGATACGCAGTATTTT.